This TCR beta chain was sequenced for a study of blood T cell repertoires in COVID-19. Looking at the study overall: Researchers got acute and convalescent COVID-19 samples from the United States, Italy and Spain. T cells, B-cell-depleted T cells, or PBMCs supplied cDNA or gDNA.

Method: immunoSEQ multiplex PCR; TCRdb's copy keeps in-frame clones and lacks some. The data hold approximately 240,000 clones, with around nine tenths observed a single time. Germline values: CDR1 SGHDT, CDR2 YYEEEE. This CDR3 comprises 15 residues. Germline trimming cut 3 bases from V and 8 bases from J; bases unmatched to any gene: 10. This receptor was identified in a middle-aged woman who had recovered from COVID-19. The rearrangement uses TRBV5-6 and TRBJ1-2; 10 positions match TRBD1. The sequenced sample consisted of peripheral blood. The CDR3 bases are TGTGCCAGCAGCTCTGGGGACGACAGGGGGCGCGGCTACACCTTC. Translated: CASSSGDDRGRGYTF.